This TCR beta chain was profiled in a study of shared clonotypes between healthy human individuals. This clone came up a few times. The germline CDR1 and CDR2 sequences are MNHEY and SVGAGI. The CDR3 has 14 amino acids. With V trimmed by 5 bases and J by 10 bases, 8 bases remained unmatched. Naive CD4+ cells were CD45RA-selected; the remaining cells were memory. The repertoire was sequenced with immunoSEQ multiplex PCR; TCRdb's copy has only in-frame clones and lacks some. The sample yields about 700,000 clones, approximately 79% seen once. This sequence was found in a woman between 25 and 40 years old in good health. This chain connects TRBV6-5 to TRBJ1-6; TRBD1 matches 7 bases. Sequenced material: memory CD4+ T cells sorted from blood. The subset is: CD45RA-negative fraction. CDR3 DNA: TGTGCCAGCAGTCGAGAATCGACAGGGTCACCCCTCCACTTT. Protein product: CASSRESTGSPLHF.